Many counts were recorded for the clone carrying this TCR beta chain. Its specificity is not known. This sample stems from a study of regulatory T cells in long-lasting Graves disease. The study, taken as a whole, reports: Relative to new patients (around 1,000), persistent patients exhibited greater sharing of public clonotypes (over 2,500). Limited samples may have lowered accuracy.

Construction of the TCR beta libraries employed iRepertoire HTBI primers in conjunction with Arm-PCR of CDR3 regions. TCRdb redid the calling of the multiplex PCR reads with MiXCR, one entry per CDR3 protein. The data hold about 500,000 distinct CDR3 sequences, with around 12% observed a single time. Documented time point: newly diagnosed GD, antithyroid drugs for less than 3 months. PBMC RNA served as the TCR library source. These same records also appear under a second study, on T cells in Graves' hyperthyroidism and ophthalmopathy.

This receptor was identified in a woman in her 30s with Graves disease. The starting material was peripheral blood mononuclear cells (PBMCs), obtained at new diagnosis, from a patient treated with antithyroid drugs.

CDR3 nucleotides: TGTGCCAGCAGCCAAGATCGAGGGCGGTCCACTGAAGCTTTCTTT. Translated, it gives CASSQDRGRSTEAFF. J is TRBJ1-1 and V is TRBV14; the D is unclear. V was clipped by 0 bases and J by 4 bases, with 12 bases between them. CDR1 is SGHDN, CDR2 FVKESK, per germline. CDR3 size: 15 residues.